This T cell receptor (beta chain) was recorded in a study of T-cell reconstitution after alpha-beta-depleted transplantation in children. The TCRbeta library was prepared with unique molecular identifiers. MiXCR was run by TCRdb on the PCR reads, yielding one entry per CDR3 protein. Counted here are about 110,000 distinct CDR3 sequences, about a tenth occurring once; the ten biggest clones make up approximately 8%. CDR3 length equals 10 residues. V shed 3 bases and J shed 4 bases, with 3 bases lying between them. The germline CDR1 and CDR2 sequences are DFQATT and SNEGSKA (reference sequence). This clonotype was seen repeatedly, ten times or more.

The rearrangement joins TRBV20-1 to TRBJ2-5; no definite D call. The source is a human donor who donated a stem cell graft to a child with acute lymphoblastic leukemia. The material was PBMCs from the stem cell graft donor, obtained from the stem cell graft. CDR3 in DNA: TGCAGTGCTAGGCTAGAGACCCAGTACTTC. Translation: CSARLETQYF.